A selection of T cell receptor beta chains follows, all from one sample in a study of regulatory T cells in long-lasting Graves disease. TCRdb re-called the multiplex PCR reads with MiXCR, one entry per CDR3 protein. The sample consists of 440,000 or so distinct CDR3 sequences, 14% to 15% of them appearing once. These data also featured in a second study, about T cells in Graves' hyperthyroidism and ophthalmopathy.

This specimen was peripheral blood mononuclear cells (PBMCs), taken at new diagnosis, from a patient treated with antithyroid drugs. All receptors come from a woman aged 25 to 45 with Graves disease. Both conserved end residues are part of each CDR3. Fields, in order: clone size, D gene, V gene, J gene, CDR3 DNA, CDR3 protein. A D gene is named only where the DNA matches it firmly. Clone size appears in some rows only: once, few, many, or a class for an expanded clone.

>many|-|TRBV7-9|TRBJ2-5
TGTGCCAGCAGAGGGCCTGGTGAGACCCAGTACTTC
CASRGPGETQYF
>-|-|TRBV20-1|TRBJ2-2
TGCAGTGCTCCCTCCCCTGCCTTTGCGTGGTCCGCCGGGGAGCTGTTTTTT
CSAPSPAFAWSAGELFF
>few|-|TRBV7-2|TRBJ1-3
TGTGCCAGCAGCGCCGGGCTGACTGGAAACACCATATATTTT
CASSAGLTGNTIYF
>few|-|TRBV10-3|TRBJ1-3
TGTGCCAGCCAGGGGTCCTCTGGAAACACCATATATTTT
CASQGSSGNTIYF
>few|-|TRBV7-3|TRBJ1-3
TGTGCCAGCAGCTTACAAGGGGCGCAAGGAAACACCATATATTTT
CASSLQGAQGNTIYF
>many|-|TRBV15|TRBJ2-7
TGTGCCACCAGCAGAGGGGAAGGGTACGAGCAGTACTTC
CATSRGEGYEQYF
>many|TRBD2|TRBV5-1|TRBJ2-7
TGCGCCACCTCACCAGCGGGGCGAATCTACGAGCAGTACTTC
CATSPAGRIYEQYF
>few|-|TRBV7-9|TRBJ2-2
TGTGCCAGCAGCTTAGCTACCGACGTCGGGGAGCTGTTTTTT
CASSLATDVGELFF
>few|-|TRBV2|TRBJ2-3
TGTGCCAGCACACTAGCCATCACTCAACATGCGCAGTATTTT
CASTLAITQHAQYF
>many|TRBD2|TRBV5-1|TRBJ2-1
TGCGCCAGCAGCCGGACTAGCGGGAAATATGGTGAGCAGTTCTTC
CASSRTSGKYGEQFF